The 15 T cell receptor beta chains below all came from one sample that was sequenced in a study of spatial heterogeneity in lung cancer. Stated time point: sample taken at primary tumor resection. Tumor, nontumor lung or frozen PBMC supplied whole RNA that was sequenced unsorted. TCRdb used MiXCR to reprocess the 5' RACE reads, holding one entry per CDR3 protein. The table lists around 60,000 distinct CDR3 sequences, about 8% of them singletons. The sample here was PBMCs, taken at surgery. The receptors originated from a female donor with early-stage non-small cell lung cancer.

This clonotype was recorded at least ten times. J is TRBJ2-1 and V is TRBV5-4, with unresolved D. The germline V and J ends were trimmed by 2 bases and 7 bases, with 13 bases remaining between them. CDR1 is SGHNT, CDR2 YYREEE, per germline (reference sequence). This CDR3 comprises 14 residues. The CDR3 is CASSLGNLGNEQFF. CDR3 coding DNA: TGTGCCAGCAGCTTAGGCAACCTAGGGAATGAGCAGTTCTTC.

The rearrangement joins TRBV9 to TRBJ2-3; D is uncertain. Germline assignment: CDR1 SGDLS and CDR2 YYNGEE. V was cut by 4 bases and J by 6 bases, with 15 bases left in between. This CDR3 has 14 residues. The DNA for the CDR3 is TGTGCCAGCAGCTCCCGATCCTCCACGGATACGCAGTATTTT. It specifies CASSSRSSTDTQYF.

This clonotype was observed a few times. The rearrangement joins TRBV11-2 to TRBJ1-3; TRBD1 is a possible D gene (5 bases). Germline values: CDR1 SGHAT, CDR2 FQNNGV. V lost 1 base, J lost 0 bases, and 13 bases lay in between. CDR3 length: 17 residues. The chain's CDR3 is CASSLGTSYFSGNTIYF. CDR3 coding DNA: TGTGCCAGCAGCTTAGGGACAAGTTACTTCTCTGGAAACACCATATATTTT.

This clonotype was recorded only once. V gene TRBV7-9 combines with J gene TRBJ1-4; TRBD1 might be the D (5 bases). The V end was cut by 5 bases, the J end by 6 bases, with 16 bases between. Germline V lookup: CDR1 SEHNR, CDR2 FQNEAQ (reference sequence). This CDR3 is 15 amino acids long. The chain's CDR3 is CASSPWGGEDEKLFF. CDR3 nucleotides: TGTGCCAGCAGCCCCTGGGGAGGGGAGGATGAAAAACTGTTTTTT. Full variable domain (rest looked up from reference TRBV7-9 and TRBJ1-4): DTGVSQNPRHKITKRGQNVTFRCDPISEHNRLYWYRQTLGQGPEFLTYFQNEAQLEKSRLLSDRFSAERPKGSFSTLEIQRTEQGDSAMYLCASSPWGGEDEKLFFGSGTQLSVL.

The CDR3 loop is CARAQRGRPLSYEQYV. The CDR3 bases are TGTGCCCGAGCCCAAAGGGGCAGGCCGCTCTCCTACGAGCAGTACGTC. The chain joins TRBV7-3 to TRBJ2-7; D might be TRBD1 (5 bases). The CDR3 consists of 16 residues. The V and J ends lost 11 bases and 0 bases respectively, with 23 bases between them. Germline lookup yields CDR1 SGHTA and CDR2 FQGTGA.

At least ten counts were recorded for this clonotype. The chain is built from TRBV7-9 and TRBJ1-5, with D perhaps TRBD1 (5 bases). This CDR3 has 15 amino acids. Germline V gene sequence: CDR1 SEHNR, CDR2 FQNEAQ (reference sequence). V lost 4 bases, J lost 3 bases, and 13 bases lay in between. The CDR3 DNA is TGTGCCAGCAGCTCGAACACAGGCCCCAATCAGCCCCAGCATTTT. The encoded protein is CASSSNTGPNQPQHF.

This clonotype came up many times. The chain uses TRBV29-1 and TRBJ2-1; D remains unclear. CDR3 length: 12 amino acids. Trimming removed 4 bases at V and 6 bases at J, with 10 bases between. From germline, CDR1 is SQVTM and CDR2 ANQGSEA. The CDR3 bases are TGCAGCGTTGGGGTGCCCTCCAATGAGCAGTTCTTC. It is translated as CSVGVPSNEQFF.

This rearrangement joins TRBV7-2 to TRBJ2-3; D is possibly TRBD2 (5 bases). This CDR3 has 16 residues. Germline values: CDR1 SGHTA, CDR2 FQGNSA. V lost 3 bases to trimming and J lost 0 bases, with 13 bases between them. The CDR3 sequence: CASSLFRGQSTDTQYF. CDR3 nucleotide sequence: TGTGCCAGCAGCTTGTTCCGGGGTCAAAGCACAGATACGCAGTATTTT.

This clonotype was observed a few times. The chain has TRBV7-9 and TRBJ1-5; no reliable D call. The germline V gene encodes CDR1 SEHNR and CDR2 FQNEAQ (reference sequence). The CDR3 has 13 amino acids. Trimming removed 5 bases from V and 2 bases from J, with 7 bases in between. CDR3 protein: CASSQIGNQPQHF. The CDR3 nucleotides are TGTGCCAGCAGCCAAATCGGCAATCAGCCCCAGCATTTT.

This clonotype has only a few counts. The chain carries TRBV5-1 and TRBJ1-6; 9 bases agree with TRBD1. There are 16 residues in the CDR3. Germline values: CDR1 SGHRS, CDR2 YFSETQ. The V and J ends lost 1 base and 10 bases, in that order; junction bases with no gene match: 9. The CDR3 is CASSLIGTGSGSPLHF. The CDR3 nucleotides are TGCGCCAGCAGCTTGATTGGGACAGGGAGTGGATCACCCCTCCACTTT.

This clonotype was recorded at least ten times. The J gene is TRBJ1-5, the V gene TRBV7-2; D remains ambiguous. The V gene lost 1 base and the J gene lost 3 bases, with 10 bases spanning the gap. Germline CDR1 reads SGHTA; CDR2 reads FQGNSA. There are 15 residues in the CDR3. The CDR3 protein is CASSLDGKANQPQHF. CDR3 in DNA: TGTGCCAGCAGCTTAGACGGGAAGGCCAATCAGCCCCAGCATTTT.

The table lists this clonotype with a few counts. This chain joins TRBV7-9 and TRBJ2-5; no firm D call. The CDR3 runs to 13 residues. Per germline, CDR1 SEHNR and CDR2 FQNEAQ (reference sequence). With 5 bases removed from V and 2 bases from J, the gap between germline ends came to 9 bases. The DNA for the CDR3 is TGTGCCAGCAGCCACGACATACAAGAGACCCAGTACTTC. Translated, it gives CASSHDIQETQYF.

This clonotype occurred many times. The V and J genes are TRBV6-2 or TRBV6-3 and TRBJ2-4; 7 positions agree with TRBD1. J gave up 7 bases and V 4 bases, and 7 bases lay outside the gene matches. Germline V CDR1 and CDR2: MNHEY, SVGEGT. This CDR3 contains 14 residues. The CDR3 sequence is CASSSYTRGNIQYF. The CDR3 DNA reads TGTGCCAGCAGTTCCTATACCAGGGGGAACATTCAGTACTTC.

V is TRBV12-3 or TRBV12-4 and J is TRBJ2-3; D remains ambiguous. This CDR3 contains 14 residues. V was clipped by 6 bases and J by 0 bases, with 10 bases between them. This CDR3 is CASRQSHSTDTQYF. The CDR3 DNA reads as TGTGCCAGCAGGCAATCCCATAGCACAGATACGCAGTATTTT.

The gene calls are TRBV3-1 and TRBJ2-1, with TRBD2 identical over 9 bases. J was trimmed by 5 bases and V by 4 bases; bases with no gene match: 6. The CDR3 spans 15 residues. Germline lookup yields CDR1 LGHDT and CDR2 YNNKEL (reference sequence). CDR3 DNA sequence: TGTGCCAGCAGCCTTACCCTAGCGGGACACAATGAGCAGTTCTTC. As protein: CASSLTLAGHNEQFF.